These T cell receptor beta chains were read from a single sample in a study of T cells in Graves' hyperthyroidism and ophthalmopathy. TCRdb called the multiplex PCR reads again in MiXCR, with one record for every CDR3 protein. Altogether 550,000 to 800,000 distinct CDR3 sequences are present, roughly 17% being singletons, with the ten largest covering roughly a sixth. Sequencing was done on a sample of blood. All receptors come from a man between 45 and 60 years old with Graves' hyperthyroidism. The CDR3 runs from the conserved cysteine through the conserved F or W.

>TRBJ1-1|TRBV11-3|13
CASSYLPGTEAFF
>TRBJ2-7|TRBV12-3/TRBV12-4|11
CASSPEDEQYF
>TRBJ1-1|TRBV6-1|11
CASSGTAEAFF
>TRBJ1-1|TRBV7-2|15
CASSLHRQLNTEAFF
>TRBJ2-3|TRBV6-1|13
CASTRQGTDTQYF
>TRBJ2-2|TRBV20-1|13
CSASGSNTGELFF
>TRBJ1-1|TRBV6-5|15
CASSYSSGWDTEAFF
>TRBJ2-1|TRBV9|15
CASSVVGTGGYEQFF
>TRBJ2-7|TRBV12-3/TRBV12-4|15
CASTSSGTLSYEQYF
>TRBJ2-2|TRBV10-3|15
CAISPTSRNTGELFF
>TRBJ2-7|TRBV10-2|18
CASSPGTSGRPSSYEQYF
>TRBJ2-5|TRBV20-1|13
CSASGAFQETQYF
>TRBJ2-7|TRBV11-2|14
CASSLDRSSYEQYF
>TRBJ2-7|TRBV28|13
CASSLPSSYEQYF
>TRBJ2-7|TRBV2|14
CASKSRISSYEQYF
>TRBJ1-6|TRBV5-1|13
CASSLGPDSPLHF
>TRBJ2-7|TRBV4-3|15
CASSQVYQSTYEQYF
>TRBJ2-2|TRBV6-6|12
CASSYDTGELFF
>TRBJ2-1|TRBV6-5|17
CASSYLMGQGKYNEQFF
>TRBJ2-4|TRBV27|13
CASSLRLEGIQYF
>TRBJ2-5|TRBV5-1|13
CASSSDGHGTQYF
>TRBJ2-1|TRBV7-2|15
CASSLASGPYNEQFF